Each of the 14 T cell receptor beta chains below was sequenced from the same sample in a study of cytotoxic CD8 clonotypes in ibrutinib-treated CLL. The method was immunoSEQ multiplex PCR; TCRdb's version includes in-frame clones alone and lacks a portion of them. The profile covers roughly 330,000 clones, with 67% appearing a single time and 5% to 6.5% taken by the ten largest. The sequenced sample was PBMCs, obtained after 36 months of ibrutinib treatment. The receptors here all came from a human donor with chronic lymphocytic leukemia.

This chain connects TRBV9 to TRBJ2-7, with D possibly being TRBD2 (6 bases). The CDR3 is 14 residues long. Between the trimmed V and J ends, which lost 0 bases and 4 bases, there was a span of 11 bases. Per the germline V gene, CDR1 is SGDLS and CDR2 is YYNGEE. The CDR3 DNA reads TGTGCCAGCAGCGTAGCTGGGGCGGGGTACGAGCAGTACTTC. It yields the protein CASSVAGAGYEQYF.

This clone was found once. V is TRBV18 and J is TRBJ2-3; D ambiguous. This CDR3 is 13 amino acids long. V shed 4 bases and J shed 4 bases, with 9 bases lying between them. Germline V gene data show CDR1 as KGHSH and CDR2 as LQKENI. The CDR3 DNA follows: TGTGCCAGCTCACTATTAAAAGCAGATACGCAGTATTTT. Amino acid sequence: CASSLLKADTQYF. Based on the CDR3 plus reference TRBV18 and TRBJ2-3, the full variable domain is NAGVMQNPRHLVRRRGQEARLRCSPMKGHSHVYWYRQLPEEGLKFMVYLQKENIIDESGMPKERFSAEFPKEGPSILRIQQVVRGDSAAYFCASSLLKADTQYFGPGTRLTVL.

This clone came up a few times. The J gene is TRBJ1-2, the V gene TRBV7-9; 9 bases align to TRBD1. Germline V gene sequence: CDR1 SEHNR, CDR2 FQNEAQ (reference sequence). V was pared by 4 bases and J by 5 bases, with 8 bases of the junction left unmatched. The CDR3 loop spans 15 amino acids. The CDR3 DNA is TGTGCCAGCAGCTCACGGACAGGGGAGAGGTATGGCTACACCTTC. Amino acid sequence: CASSSRTGERYGYTF.

The V gene is TRBV25-1, the J gene TRBJ2-6; no clear D. The V end was cut by 4 bases, the J end by 1 base, with 11 bases between. CDR3 size: 16 residues. Germline CDR1 reads MGHDK; CDR2 reads SYGVNS. CDR3 in DNA: TGTGCCAGCAGTGCGTTAGGTTTTTCTGGGGCCAACGTCCTGACTTTC. As protein: CASSALGFSGANVLTF.

The chain has TRBV19 and TRBJ2-7; tentative D call: TRBD2 (5 bases). The V end lost 0 bases, the J end lost 5 bases, and 11 bases lay between the germline ends. The CDR3 covers 14 residues. Germline V gives CDR1 LNHDA, CDR2 SQIVND (reference sequence). The CDR3 spells CASSIDLWGDEQYF. The CDR3 DNA sequence: TGTGCCAGTAGTATAGATCTGTGGGGAGACGAGCAGTACTTC.

V and J are TRBV5-5 and TRBJ2-7, with D maybe TRBD1 (6 bases). Germline V gives CDR1 SGHKS, CDR2 YYEKEE (reference sequence). V lost 4 bases, J lost 4 bases, and 12 bases lay in between. CDR3 size: 13 residues. Here the CDR3 reads CASSPGAGYEQYF. For the CDR3, the DNA is TGTGCCAGCAGCCCAGGGGCTGGATACGAGCAGTACTTC.

The chain is built from TRBV5-1 and TRBJ2-3; 7 bases are a match to TRBD1. V shed 0 bases and J 5 bases; nucleotides not matched to a gene: 9. CDR1 and CDR2 (germline): SGHRS, YFSETQ. The CDR3 has 16 amino acids. CDR3 sequence reads: CASSLASGTVGDTQYF. The CDR3 coding sequence is TGCGCCAGCAGCTTGGCATCCGGGACAGTTGGAGATACGCAGTATTTT.

As DNA, the CDR3 is TGTGCCATCAGTCGGACTAGCGGGGGCCTGAACACCGGGGAGCTGTTTTTT. This gives the protein CAISRTSGGLNTGELFF. The gene calls are TRBV10-3 and TRBJ2-2; 13 nucleotides align to TRBD2. Per germline, CDR1 ENHRY and CDR2 SYGVKD. Unmatched junction bases numbered 4, after V lost 5 bases and J lost 1 base. CDR3 length equals 17 residues.

This sequence joins TRBV15 and TRBJ2-7, with a tentative D call TRBD1 (5 bases). The V gene's germline CDR1 is LNHNV and CDR2 YYDKDF (reference sequence). The CDR3 spans 15 residues. V was clipped by 5 bases and J by 3 bases, with 17 bases between them. CDR3 sequence (DNA): TGTGCCACCAGCGGCCTTGGGGCCCCCGTCTACGAGCAGTACTTC. Translation: CATSGLGAPVYEQYF.

V gene TRBV19 combines with J gene TRBJ1-5; a weak D match, TRBD1 (5 bases). The V gene lost 3 bases and the J gene lost 0 bases, with 9 bases spanning the gap. Germline-derived CDR1 and CDR2 are LNHDA and SQIVND (reference sequence). This CDR3 has 15 residues. The CDR3 protein is CASSIPGFSNQPQHF. CDR3 DNA sequence: TGTGCCAGTAGTATCCCAGGGTTTAGCAATCAGCCCCAGCATTTT.

The chain carries TRBV29-1 and TRBJ2-5; possible D gene TRBD1, 6 bases. The V gene's germline CDR1 is SQVTM and CDR2 ANQGSEA. V gave up 3 bases and J gave up 2 bases, with 13 bases separating them. This CDR3 comprises 14 residues. CDR3 nucleotides: TGCAGCGTTGACCGGGACCAGGGGCAAGAGACCCAGTACTTC. Protein product: CSVDRDQGQETQYF.

The chain carries TRBV7-4 and TRBJ2-7; unclear D gene. Trimming took off 3 bases at V and 2 bases at J, with 2 bases between the two ends. Germline loops: CDR1 SGHVT, CDR2 SQSDAQ. CDR3 size: 11 residues. CDR3 amino acids: CASSFPYEQYF. CDR3 nucleotides: TGTGCCAGCAGCTTTCCCTACGAGCAGTACTTC.

The chain recombines TRBV7-9 with TRBJ1-4; the D is unclear. The germline CDR1 and CDR2 sequences are SEHNR and FQNEAQ (reference sequence). V dropped 6 bases and J dropped 4 bases, with 21 bases sitting between them. The CDR3 covers 17 residues. The chain's CDR3 is CASSTQGVIPVNEKLFF. In DNA form, the CDR3 reads TGTGCCAGCAGTACCCAAGGTGTCATTCCCGTTAATGAAAAACTGTTTTTT.

The V gene is TRBV9, the J gene TRBJ2-5; no clear D. CDR3 length: 15 residues. V dropped 1 base and J dropped 2 bases, with 12 bases sitting between them. Looked up from germline, CDR1 is SGDLS and CDR2 is YYNGEE. The CDR3 sequence: CASSVSSGQQETQYF. The CDR3 nucleotides are TGTGCCAGCAGCGTATCGTCCGGCCAGCAAGAGACCCAGTACTTC.